These T cell receptor beta chains were read from a single sample in a study of T cell responses to AZD1222 COVID-19 vaccine. Clones were sequenced by immunoSEQ multiplex PCR, and TCRdb holds only the in-frame ones, with some missing. Altogether 100,000 or so clones are present, about 91% being singletons, with the ten largest covering 35% to 50%. The input for sequencing was peripheral blood, taken 28 days after the second AZD1222 dose. The receptors here all came from an adult who received the AZD1222 COVID-19 vaccine. CDR3s include the opening cysteine and the closing phenylalanine or tryptophan. The D gene is left open where the match is weak. Size is omitted from some rows. Given values are once, few, many or a class for expanded clones.

j_call: TRBJ1-2; clone_size: .; d_call: TRBD1; v_call: TRBV29-1; cdr3_nt: TGCAGCGCGGAGGACAGGGAGAAGATCTATGGCTACACCTTC; cdr3_aa: CSAEDREKIYGYTF
j_call: TRBJ1-5; clone_size: .; d_call: .; v_call: TRBV10-2; cdr3_nt: TGCGCCAGCACTGGGACTGTCAATCAGCCCCAGCATTTT; cdr3_aa: CASTGTVNQPQHF
j_call: TRBJ2-1; clone_size: .; d_call: .; v_call: TRBV7-8; cdr3_nt: TGTGCCAGCAGCTTAGGGACGGTTTCCTACAATGAGCAGTTCTTC; cdr3_aa: CASSLGTVSYNEQFF
j_call: TRBJ1-2; clone_size: .; d_call: .; v_call: TRBV6-5; cdr3_nt: TGTGCCAGCACCGAGGGCCGGGCTCGCTATGGCTACACCTTC; cdr3_aa: CASTEGRARYGYTF
j_call: TRBJ1-5; clone_size: .; d_call: .; v_call: TRBV27; cdr3_nt: TGTGCCAGCAGTTTAGGACCCAATCAGCCCCAGCATTTT; cdr3_aa: CASSLGPNQPQHF
j_call: TRBJ1-2; clone_size: .; d_call: .; v_call: TRBV7-8; cdr3_nt: TGTGCCAGCAGCGCAGTAGTCGTCATAGGGGGCTACACCTTC; cdr3_aa: CASSAVVVIGGYTF
j_call: TRBJ2-1; clone_size: .; d_call: .; v_call: TRBV7-2; cdr3_nt: TGTGCCAGCAGCAGAGCCGGGAGTTTTAACAATGAGCAGTTCTTC; cdr3_aa: CASSRAGSFNNEQFF
j_call: TRBJ2-7; clone_size: few; d_call: .; v_call: TRBV7-9; cdr3_nt: TGTGCCAGCAGCTCTATTAGGGGGGGCTCCTACGAGCAGTACTTC; cdr3_aa: CASSSIRGGSYEQYF
j_call: TRBJ2-5; clone_size: .; d_call: TRBD2; v_call: TRBV9; cdr3_nt: TGTGCCAGCAGCGTTCTAGCGGGAGGTGTTGAGACCCAGTACTTC; cdr3_aa: CASSVLAGGVETQYF
j_call: TRBJ1-1; clone_size: .; d_call: .; v_call: TRBV19; cdr3_nt: TGTGCCAGTAGGACAGAAGCGAGCACTGAAGCTTTCTTT; cdr3_aa: CASRTEASTEAFF
j_call: TRBJ1-1; clone_size: .; d_call: .; v_call: TRBV19; cdr3_nt: TGTGCCAGTAGTGTCCGGGGAGCCACTGAAGCTTTCTTT; cdr3_aa: CASSVRGATEAFF
j_call: TRBJ2-7; clone_size: .; d_call: .; v_call: TRBV28; cdr3_nt: TGTGCCAGCAGGTGGGGGCAGGGCCTCGAGCAGTACTTC; cdr3_aa: CASRWGQGLEQYF
j_call: TRBJ2-3; clone_size: .; d_call: .; v_call: TRBV7-2; cdr3_nt: TGTGCCAGCAGCTTAGGAGGGTTAGGCACAGATACGCAGTATTTT; cdr3_aa: CASSLGGLGTDTQYF
j_call: TRBJ2-2; clone_size: .; d_call: .; v_call: TRBV29-1; cdr3_nt: TGCAGCGTTCTCGGGGAGCTGTTTTTT; cdr3_aa: CSVLGELFF
j_call: TRBJ2-7; clone_size: .; d_call: TRBD2; v_call: TRBV7-2; cdr3_nt: TGTGCCAGCAGTAAAGGGCGGGAGACTAGGTACGAGCAGTACTTC; cdr3_aa: CASSKGRETRYEQYF
j_call: TRBJ2-7; clone_size: .; d_call: TRBD1; v_call: TRBV6-5; cdr3_nt: TGTGCCAGCAGTTACTCGGGCCAGGGGGCGCGGGAGCAGTACTTC; cdr3_aa: CASSYSGQGAREQYF
j_call: TRBJ2-7; clone_size: once; d_call: .; v_call: TRBV3-1/TRBV3-2; cdr3_nt: TGTGCCAGCAGCCTCAAAGGGGGTCTCAACGAGCAGTACTTC; cdr3_aa: CASSLKGGLNEQYF
j_call: TRBJ2-7; clone_size: .; d_call: .; v_call: TRBV11-2; cdr3_nt: TGTGCCAGCAGCTTAATAGGAGGAGCCTACGAGCAGTACTTC; cdr3_aa: CASSLIGGAYEQYF
j_call: TRBJ2-3; clone_size: .; d_call: .; v_call: TRBV27; cdr3_nt: TGTGCCAGCAGGCGTAGCGGAGGGTCCCCGGATACGCAGTATTTT; cdr3_aa: CASRRSGGSPDTQYF
j_call: TRBJ2-3; clone_size: few; d_call: .; v_call: TRBV9; cdr3_nt: TGTGCCAGCAGCCCAGAGGCCCACACAGATACGCAGTATTTT; cdr3_aa: CASSPEAHTDTQYF
j_call: TRBJ1-1; clone_size: .; d_call: TRBD1; v_call: TRBV6-5; cdr3_nt: TGTGCCAGCATACAGGGGTGGGGGAACACTGAAGCTTTCTTT; cdr3_aa: CASIQGWGNTEAFF
j_call: TRBJ2-7; clone_size: .; d_call: .; v_call: TRBV6-5; cdr3_nt: TGTGCCAGCAGGACTATTTACGAGCAGTACTTC; cdr3_aa: CASRTIYEQYF
j_call: TRBJ2-1; clone_size: .; d_call: TRBD2; v_call: TRBV20-1; cdr3_nt: TGCAGTGCTGCCTATTTAGCGGGAAGAATCTTC; cdr3_aa: CSAAYLAGRIF
j_call: TRBJ2-7; clone_size: once; d_call: .; v_call: TRBV3-1/TRBV3-2; cdr3_nt: TGTGCCAGCAGCTTGCAGGGAACGGGGGAGCAGTACTTC; cdr3_aa: CASSLQGTGEQYF
j_call: TRBJ1-1; clone_size: .; d_call: .; v_call: TRBV4-1; cdr3_nt: TGCGCCAGCAGCCGGGCCCCAAGGGGGGCAGAGGCCAAAGCTTTCTTT; cdr3_aa: CASSRAPRGAEAKAFF
j_call: TRBJ2-6; clone_size: .; d_call: TRBD1; v_call: TRBV4-1; cdr3_nt: TGCGCCAGCAGCCAAGGACAGGGGTCTGGGGCCAACGTCCTGACTTTC; cdr3_aa: CASSQGQGSGANVLTF
j_call: TRBJ1-2; clone_size: .; d_call: TRBD1; v_call: TRBV10-3; cdr3_nt: TGTGCCAGCGGACAGGGGGAGGGCTACACCTTC; cdr3_aa: CASGQGEGYTF
j_call: TRBJ2-3; clone_size: .; d_call: TRBD2; v_call: TRBV6-2/TRBV6-3; cdr3_nt: TGTGCCAGCAGTTGGACTAGCGGGAGCACAGATACGCAGTATTTT; cdr3_aa: CASSWTSGSTDTQYF
j_call: TRBJ1-2; clone_size: .; d_call: .; v_call: TRBV30; cdr3_nt: TGTGCCTGGAGTTGGGGAGCTAACTATGGCTACACCTTC; cdr3_aa: CAWSWGANYGYTF
j_call: TRBJ1-5; clone_size: .; d_call: .; v_call: TRBV6-5; cdr3_nt: TGTGCCAGCAGTAAACAGGGTGGAGACAATCAGCCCCAGCATTTT; cdr3_aa: CASSKQGGDNQPQHF
j_call: TRBJ1-2; clone_size: .; d_call: TRBD1; v_call: TRBV28; cdr3_nt: TGTGCCAGCAGTCCCGGACAGGGGGGCTACACCTTC; cdr3_aa: CASSPGQGGYTF
j_call: TRBJ2-7; clone_size: .; d_call: .; v_call: TRBV28; cdr3_nt: TGTGCCAGCAGAAACGAACAGGGTAACAGCGACGAGCAGTACTTC; cdr3_aa: CASRNEQGNSDEQYF
j_call: TRBJ1-4; clone_size: .; d_call: .; v_call: TRBV28; cdr3_nt: TGTGCCAGCCGAACCTGGGGGATAGGCAATGAAAAACTGTTTTTT; cdr3_aa: CASRTWGIGNEKLFF
j_call: TRBJ2-5; clone_size: .; d_call: .; v_call: TRBV7-2; cdr3_nt: TGTGCCAGCAGCACCCGGGGAGGAGAGACCCAGTACTTC; cdr3_aa: CASSTRGGETQYF
j_call: TRBJ2-7; clone_size: .; d_call: .; v_call: TRBV11-3; cdr3_nt: TGTGCCAGCAGCCTAACAGGATTCTACGAGCAGTACTTC; cdr3_aa: CASSLTGFYEQYF
j_call: TRBJ2-5; clone_size: .; d_call: .; v_call: TRBV18; cdr3_nt: TGTGCCAGCTCACCACTCTGGGGGGAGACCCAGTACTTC; cdr3_aa: CASSPLWGETQYF
j_call: TRBJ2-7; clone_size: .; d_call: .; v_call: TRBV28; cdr3_nt: TGTGCCAGCAATAAAAACGGGGTCTCCTACGAGCAGTACTTC; cdr3_aa: CASNKNGVSYEQYF
j_call: TRBJ1-2; clone_size: .; d_call: .; v_call: TRBV28; cdr3_nt: TGTGCCAGCAGTTTAACATCCTATGGCTACACCTTC; cdr3_aa: CASSLTSYGYTF
j_call: TRBJ2-2; clone_size: .; d_call: .; v_call: TRBV30; cdr3_nt: TGTGCCTGGAGCGCCGGACAGTTCACCGGGGAGCTGTTTTTT; cdr3_aa: CAWSAGQFTGELFF
j_call: TRBJ2-7; clone_size: .; d_call: TRBD2; v_call: TRBV5-1; cdr3_nt: TGCGCCAGCAGCTTGGGTACGGGACTAGCGGCCTACGAGCAGTACTTC; cdr3_aa: CASSLGTGLAAYEQYF